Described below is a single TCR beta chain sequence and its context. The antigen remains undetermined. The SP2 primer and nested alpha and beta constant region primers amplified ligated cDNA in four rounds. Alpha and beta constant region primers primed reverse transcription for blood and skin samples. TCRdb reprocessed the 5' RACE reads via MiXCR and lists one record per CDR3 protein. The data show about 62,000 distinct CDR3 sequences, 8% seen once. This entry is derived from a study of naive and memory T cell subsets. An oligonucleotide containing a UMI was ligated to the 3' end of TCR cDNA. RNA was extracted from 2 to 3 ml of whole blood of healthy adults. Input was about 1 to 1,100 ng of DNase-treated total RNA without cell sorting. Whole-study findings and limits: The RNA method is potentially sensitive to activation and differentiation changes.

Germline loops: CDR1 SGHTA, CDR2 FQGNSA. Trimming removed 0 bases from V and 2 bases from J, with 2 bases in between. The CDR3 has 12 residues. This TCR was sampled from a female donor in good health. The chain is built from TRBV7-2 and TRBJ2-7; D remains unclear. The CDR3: CASSLAAYEQYF. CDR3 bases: TGTGCCAGCAGCTTAGCTGCCTACGAGCAGTACTTC.